Each of the 4 T cell receptor beta chains below was sequenced from the same sample in a study of spatial heterogeneity in lung cancer (dated by TCRdb to the late 2010s). Overall study outcomes, separate from this receptor: The tumor nonsynonymous mutation count correlated with the number of expanded intratumoral alpha and beta TCRs.

The library came from 5' RACE. Instrument used: NextSeq 500. The public reads were reprocessed in TCRdb via fastp at Q25 and MiXCR, keeping in-frame beta chains. Merged by CDR3 protein, the rows form single entries marked with the most common genes and DNA. Counted in this sample were about 27,000 distinct CDR3 sequences; around 7.4% of them appeared once. Of the sample, 24% falls within the top ten clones. Interpreted using the paper, the time point label stands for: sample taken at primary tumor resection. Antigens for these TCRs are unknown. Source: lung tumor tissue, taken at surgery. These receptor sequences come from a male donor with early-stage non-small cell lung cancer.

This clonotype was seen only a few times. The J gene is TRBJ2-7, the V gene TRBV5-1, with a possible D match to TRBD2 (6 bases). The CDR3 length is 13 residues. Germline V gene data show CDR1 as SGHRS and CDR2 as YFSETQ. The V gene lost 7 bases and the J gene lost 6 bases, with 17 bases spanning the gap. The CDR3 sequence is CASYRDFEGEQYF. CDR3 coding DNA: TGCGCCAGCTATCGGGACTTCGAGGGCGAGCAGTACTTC.

This clonotype was counted at least ten times. The chain has TRBV9 and TRBJ2-3; D might be TRBD1 (5 bases). Germline CDR1 is SGDLS and CDR2 is YYNGEE. This CDR3 has 13 amino acids. The germline V and J ends were trimmed by 1 base and 4 bases, with 7 bases remaining between them. The CDR3 spells CASSVSRADTQYF. Here the CDR3 DNA reads TGTGCCAGCAGCGTATCCAGGGCAGATACGCAGTATTTT.

Of note for this clonotype: At one boundary the junction diverges from the germline segment, which might be a read error. The chain recombines TRBV28 with TRBJ2-1; D not resolved. The CDR3 is 13 residues long. The germline CDR1 and CDR2 sequences are MDHEN and SYDVKM. The DNA of the CDR3 is TGTGCCAGCAGTTTTTACCGATACAATGAGCGGTTCTTC. Protein sequence: CASSFYRYNERFF.

This clonotype was picked up many times. V usage is TRBV6-2 or TRBV6-3 and J usage is TRBJ2-2, with a weak D call TRBD1 (6 bases). Germline V gives CDR1 MNHEY, CDR2 SVGEGT. The CDR3 has 16 amino acids. V was shortened by 10 bases and J by 3 bases, with 21 bases between the two germline ends. CDR3: CATGTRSRADTGELFF. The CDR3 nucleotides read TGTGCCACCGGGACACGGTCAAGGGCGGACACCGGGGAGCTGTTTTTT.